The clone carrying this T cell receptor (beta chain) was detected a few times. The antigen remains unidentified. Over chemoradiotherapy, repertoires were sampled more than once. The sample is drawn from a study of chemoradiotherapy in HPV16-positive cancers. Study as a whole: Candidate HPV-specific T-cell clones and common TCR motifs came from functional assays in a couple of HPV16-positive patients. The study's findings and limits: For HPV16-positive patients, expanding HPV-responsive T cells associated with longer recurrence-free survival. Candidate HPV-specific clones and E7-related TCR motifs grew in tumor during treatment.

Some clones are missing from TCRdb's copy, which holds only in-frame ones; the method was immunoSEQ multiplex PCR. This table has about 12,000 clones, 63% appearing once. The biological material was taken from a patient who underwent chemoradiotherapy. The receptor was derived from a human donor with HPV-associated anogenital cancer.

As DNA, the CDR3 is TGTGCCACCAGGGACCGTCTTGGCTCTGGGGCCAACGTCCTGACTTTC. Translating gives CATRDRLGSGANVLTF. This chain joins TRBV19 and TRBJ2-6; D is possibly TRBD1 or TRBD2 (5 bases each). Trimming left V 10 bases short and J 0 bases short, with 16 bases between. The germline CDR1 and CDR2 sequences are LNHDA and SQIVND (reference sequence). CDR3 length: 16 residues.